The 11 T cell receptor beta chains below were found in one sample sequenced in a study of cytomegalovirus exposure and HLA in healthy donors. Researchers ran the PCR with 60 Vbeta and 13 Jbeta primers. TCRdb keeps only in-frame clones here, not all; method: immunoSEQ multiplex PCR. The table records more than 110,000 clones, about three quarters of them present only once. The specimen sequenced was PBMCs. These receptors originate from a man aged 35 to 55 in good health and CMV-seropositive.

The genes are TRBV10-1 and TRBJ1-2, with D possibly being TRBD1 (5 bases). The ends were cut back, 3 bases at V and 7 bases at J, with 12 bases in the middle. Germline values: CDR1 WNHNN, CDR2 SYGVQD (reference sequence). The CDR3 has 13 residues. The CDR3 region has the DNA TGCGCCAGCAGTGAAGGGGATGGTCGTGGCTACACCTTC. Translating gives CASSEGDGRGYTF.

The rearrangement links TRBV5-1 to TRBJ2-5; 11 bases match TRBD2. The germline V gene encodes CDR1 SGHRS and CDR2 YFSETQ. V shed 3 bases, J shed 2 bases, and the junction held 3 bases outside the gene matches. The CDR3 runs 15 residues. CDR3 in DNA: TGCGCCAGCAGCTACGGGACTAGCGGACAAGAGACCCAGTACTTC. Amino acids: CASSYGTSGQETQYF.

The chain combines TRBV2 with TRBJ2-5; 9 bases fit TRBD1. Trimming at V came to 6 bases and at J to 5 bases, leaving 4 bases not matched to a gene. Germline V gives CDR1 SNHLY, CDR2 FYNNEI. The CDR3 has 13 residues. CDR3 sequence (DNA): TGTGCCAGCAGCACAGGGGGCGAGGAGACCCAGTACTTC. Protein product: CASSTGGEETQYF.

The rearrangement uses TRBV23-1 and TRBJ2-3, with a weak D call TRBD1 (5 bases). TRBV23-1 is noted as an ORF with a role that remains uncertain. Trimming removed 2 bases from V and 2 bases from J, with 14 bases in between. The CDR3 consists of 16 residues. The CDR3 loop reads CASSQRRGRSTDTQYF. CDR3 sequence (DNA): TGCGCCAGCAGTCAACGTAGGGGTAGGTCCACAGATACGCAGTATTTT.

The chain couples TRBV4-3 to TRBJ2-3; D remains ambiguous. Trimming removed 0 bases from V and 6 bases from J, with 10 bases in between. CDR1 and CDR2 from the germline V gene are LGHNA and YSLEER. The CDR3 is 14 residues long. The CDR3 reads CASSQELNWDTQYF. The DNA for the CDR3 is TGCGCCAGCAGCCAAGAATTGAACTGGGATACGCAGTATTTT.

V usage is TRBV5-4 and J usage is TRBJ1-4, with D tentatively TRBD1 (6 bases). Germline V lookup: CDR1 SGHNT, CDR2 YYREEE (reference sequence). Trimming took off 0 bases at V and 8 bases at J, with 11 bases between the two ends. This CDR3 comprises 14 residues. CDR3: CASSLGQAPEKLFF. The CDR3 bases are TGTGCCAGCAGCTTGGGACAGGCTCCCGAAAAACTGTTTTTT.

The CDR3 DNA sequence: TGTGCCAGCAGTGAATACGGTCCAGGGAAAGAGACCCAGTACTTC. Its translation: CASSEYGPGKETQYF. The chain recombines TRBV6-1 with TRBJ2-5; a weak D match, TRBD1 (5 bases). V was shortened by 2 bases and J by 3 bases, with 13 bases between the two germline ends. The length of the CDR3 is 15 residues. Germline CDR1 MNHNS, CDR2 SASEGT.

The chain recombines TRBV7-2 with TRBJ1-4, with a weak D call TRBD1 (6 bases). The CDR3 spans 15 residues. V was trimmed by 1 base and J by 3 bases, leaving 9 bases between them. Germline CDR1 SGHTA, CDR2 FQGNSA. In DNA form, the CDR3 reads TGTGCCAGCAGCTTAGTGGGGGCGGCTAATGAAAAACTGTTTTTT. Translated: CASSLVGAANEKLFF. The complete variable domain, with remaining parts taken from reference TRBV7-2 and TRBJ1-4, reads GAGVSQSPSNKVTEKGKDVELRCDPISGHTALYWYRQSLGQGLEFLIYFQGNSAPDKSGLPSDRFSAERTGGSVSTLTIQRTQQEDSAVYLCASSLVGAANEKLFFGSGTQLSVL.

The chain carries TRBV5-1 and TRBJ1-1; D unresolved. This CDR3 has 16 residues. Deletions cut 0 bases from V and 7 bases from J, with 19 bases between. Germline V gene lookup returns CDR1 SGHRS and CDR2 YFSETQ. The CDR3, as DNA: TGCGCCAGCAGCTTGGCCGCGGGCCCTAGAGCGAGTGAAGCTTTCTTT. Amino acids: CASSLAAGPRASEAFF. The full variable domain, its missing parts supplied by reference TRBV5-1 and TRBJ1-1, is KAGVTQTPRYLIKTRGQQVTLSCSPISGHRSVSWYQQTPGQGLQFLFEYFSETQRNKGNFPGRFSGRQFSNSRSEMNVSTLELGDSALYLCASSLAAGPRASEAFFGQGTRLTVV.

The chain is built from TRBV27 and TRBJ1-1; a possible D gene is TRBD1 (6 bases). V shed 5 bases and J shed 0 bases, with 10 bases lying between them. The CDR3 covers 14 residues. The germline gives CDR1 MNHEY, CDR2 SMNVEV (reference sequence). DNA of the CDR3: TGTGCCAGCAGTCCCGGACAGCTGAACACTGAAGCTTTCTTT. Translating it yields CASSPGQLNTEAFF.

V gene TRBV5-1 combines with J gene TRBJ1-3; D might be TRBD1 (5 bases). With 1 base removed from V and 0 bases from J, the gap between germline ends came to 14 bases. Germline CDR1 reads SGHRS; CDR2 reads YFSETQ. The CDR3 is 17 amino acids. The CDR3 DNA is TGCGCCAGCAGCTTGACAGGATCCCTAGTCTCTGGAAACACCATATATTTT. Translating it yields CASSLTGSLVSGNTIYF.